A selection of T cell receptor beta chains follows, all from one sample in a study of human T cells and chemical hapten exposure. TCRdb fed the RACE reads into MiXCR, producing one record per CDR3 protein. This table holds roughly 98,000 distinct CDR3 sequences, roughly an eighth found once. Here the sequenced sample was whole blood, taken in connection with sensitization to the hapten diphenylcyclopropenone (DPC). Receptor source: a woman between 40 and 50 years old with alopecia areata. Some clones in this sample may be carry-over from other donors' samples. Both conserved end residues are part of each CDR3. Fields, in order: clone size, V gene, J gene, D gene, CDR3 DNA, CDR3 protein. D genes are given only for firm matches. Part of the rows lack a size; the others show once, few, many or a class for expanded clones.

few	TRBV6-1	TRBJ2-7	NA	TGTGCCAGCAGTCCCCAAATGGACAGAAACGAGCAGTACTTC	CASSPQMDRNEQYF
few	TRBV4-3	TRBJ1-2	NA	TGCGCCAGCAGCCAAGAAGCCAGCGGGGGCTATGGCTACACCTTC	CASSQEASGGYGYTF
few	TRBV27	TRBJ1-1	NA	TGTGCCAGCAGTTTTTCGGTACCCCCAGTAGCTTTCTTT	CASSFSVPPVAFF
NA	TRBV5-1	TRBJ2-7	TRBD1	TGCGCCAGCAGCTCCCGGGACAGGGTTCAGGAGCAGTACTTC	CASSSRDRVQEQYF
NA	TRBV28	TRBJ2-7	TRBD1	TGTGCCAGCAGTCACTGGGGACAGGGATACGAGCAGTACTTC	CASSHWGQGYEQYF
few	TRBV27	TRBJ1-1	NA	TGTGCCAGCAGTCGAACAGTCCTAGTTGGGAACACTGAAGCTTTCTTT	CASSRTVLVGNTEAFF
few	TRBV28	TRBJ2-5	NA	TGTGCCAGCACCCCCCAGGGCCAGGATAAAGAGACCCAGTACTTC	CASTPQGQDKETQYF
many	TRBV28	TRBJ2-7	NA	TGTGCCAGCAGCTACGAGCAGTACTTC	CASSYEQYF
NA	TRBV4-2	TRBJ2-7	TRBD1	TGTGCCAGCAGCCCGGACAGGGGGGTCTACGAGCAGTACTTC	CASSPDRGVYEQYF
many	TRBV6-2/TRBV6-3	TRBJ2-5	NA	TGTGCCAGCAGTTCGGGACTTGGAGTAGAGACCCAGTACTTC	CASSSGLGVETQYF
NA	TRBV29-1	TRBJ2-7	TRBD1	TGCAGCGCCTGGACAGGGGGTGGGTACGAGCAGTACTTC	CSAWTGGGYEQYF
NA	TRBV7-6	TRBJ2-2	NA	TGTGCCAGCGGGACCGGCGGGGAGCTGTTTTTT	CASGTGGELFF
many	TRBV7-2	TRBJ2-1	NA	TGTGCCAGCAGCTTAGCATGGCACAATGAGCAGTTCTTC	CASSLAWHNEQFF